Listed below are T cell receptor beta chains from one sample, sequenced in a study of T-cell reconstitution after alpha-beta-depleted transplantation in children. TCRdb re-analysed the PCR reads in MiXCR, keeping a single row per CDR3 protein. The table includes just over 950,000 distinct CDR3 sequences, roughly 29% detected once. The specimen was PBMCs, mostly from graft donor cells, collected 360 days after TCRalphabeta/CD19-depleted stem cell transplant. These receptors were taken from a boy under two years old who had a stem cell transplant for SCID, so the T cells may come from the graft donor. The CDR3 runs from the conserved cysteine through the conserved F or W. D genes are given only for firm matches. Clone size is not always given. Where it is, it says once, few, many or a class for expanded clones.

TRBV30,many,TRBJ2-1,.,CAWSLVSSYNEQFF,TGTGCCTGGAGTCTAGTGAGCTCCTACAATGAGCAGTTCTTC
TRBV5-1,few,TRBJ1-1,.,CASSLVTPNTEAFF,TGTGCCAGCAGCTTAGTGACACCGAACACTGAAGCTTTCTTT
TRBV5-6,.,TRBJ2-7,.,CASRKQGGPYEQYF,TGTGCCAGCAGAAAACAGGGTGGACCCTACGAGCAGTACTTC
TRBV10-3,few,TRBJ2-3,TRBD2,CAIRSGGATDTQYF,TGTGCCATCAGGAGCGGGGGGGCCACAGATACGCAGTATTTT
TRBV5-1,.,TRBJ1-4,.,CASSLHKLTREKLFF,TGCGCCAGCAGTCTCCACAAACTGACACGTGAAAAACTGTTTTTT
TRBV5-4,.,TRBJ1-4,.,CASSLVQGLTNEKLFF,TGTGCCAGCAGCTTGGTGCAGGGGCTAACTAATGAAAAACTGTTTTTT
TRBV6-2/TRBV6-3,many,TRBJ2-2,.,CASSLVVITNTGELFF,TGTGCCAGCAGTTTAGTAGTCATAACGAACACCGGGGAGCTGTTTTTT
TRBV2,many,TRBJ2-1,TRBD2,CASRGGLAGYNEQFF,TGTGCCAGCAGGGGCGGACTAGCGGGTTACAATGAGCAGTTCTTC
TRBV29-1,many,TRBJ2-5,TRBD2,CSVDGLAGETQYF,TGCAGCGTTGACGGACTAGCAGGGGAGACCCAGTACTTC
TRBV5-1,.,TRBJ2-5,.,CASRGGGGEETQYF,TGCGCCAGCAGAGGAGGGGGGGGCGAAGAGACCCAGTACTTC
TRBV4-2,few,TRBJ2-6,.,CASSKQPGPNLSGANVLTF,TGTGCCAGCAGCAAACAACCAGGGCCGAACCTCTCTGGGGCCAACGTCCTGACTTTC
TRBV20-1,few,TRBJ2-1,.,CSARVRGSEQFF,TGCAGTGCTAGAGTCCGGGGCAGTGAGCAGTTCTTC
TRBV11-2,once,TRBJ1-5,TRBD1,CASSLGTGAVDSNQPQHF,TGTGCCAGCAGCTTAGGGACAGGGGCCGTGGATAGCAATCAGCCCCAGCATTTT
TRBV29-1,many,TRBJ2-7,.,CSVEDQGLEQYF,TGCAGCGTTGAAGACCAGGGGCTTGAGCAGTACTTC
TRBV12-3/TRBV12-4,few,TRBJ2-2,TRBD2,CASSPHRLAGGRTGELFF,TGTGCCAGCAGTCCCCACCGACTAGCGGGGGGGCGCACCGGGGAGCTGTTTTTT
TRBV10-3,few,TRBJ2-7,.,CAMGPRDEQYF,TGTGCCATGGGGCCCCGGGATGAGCAGTACTTC
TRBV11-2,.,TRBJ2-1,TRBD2,CASSLGWTSVVNEQFF,TGTGCCAGCAGCTTAGGATGGACTAGCGTAGTCAATGAGCAGTTCTTC
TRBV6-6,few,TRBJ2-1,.,CASWRTSYNEQFF,TGTGCCAGCTGGAGGACCTCCTACAATGAGCAGTTCTTC
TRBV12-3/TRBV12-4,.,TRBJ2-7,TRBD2,CASSLHSGGLTYEQYF,TGTGCCAGCAGTTTACATAGCGGGGGGCTTACCTACGAGCAGTACTTC
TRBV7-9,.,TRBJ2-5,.,CASSLGTSRAETQYF,TGTGCCAGCAGCTTAGGGACCTCACGGGCAGAGACCCAGTACTTC
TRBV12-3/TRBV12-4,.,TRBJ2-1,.,CASSLAFLATYNEQFF,TGTGCCAGCAGTTTAGCGTTTCTAGCGACGTACAATGAGCAGTTCTTC
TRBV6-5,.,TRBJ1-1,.,CASPRDFLATEAFF,TGTGCCAGCCCTCGGGACTTCCTGGCCACTGAAGCTTTCTTT
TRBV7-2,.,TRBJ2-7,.,CASSSSPGVLEQYF,TGTGCCAGCAGCTCGTCCCCAGGGGTCTTGGAGCAGTACTTC
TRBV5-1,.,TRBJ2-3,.,CASRSTTSTDTQYF,TGCGCCAGCAGGAGCACCACTAGCACAGATACGCAGTATTTT
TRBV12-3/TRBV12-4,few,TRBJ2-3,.,CASSSPRGRSDTQYF,TGTGCCAGCAGTTCCCCCCGGGGTCGGTCAGATACGCAGTATTTT
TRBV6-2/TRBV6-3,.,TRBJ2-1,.,CASSFPASSYNEQFF,TGTGCCAGCAGTTTTCCCGCGAGCTCCTACAATGAGCAGTTCTTC
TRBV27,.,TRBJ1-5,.,CASRATGHLMTAQHF,TGTGCCAGCAGGGCCACGGGACACCTCATGACGGCCCAGCATTTT
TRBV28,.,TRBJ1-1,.,CASNRGQVMNTEAFF,TGTGCCAGCAACCGAGGGCAGGTAATGAACACTGAAGCTTTCTTT
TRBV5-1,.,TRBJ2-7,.,CASSRLTPSYEQYF,TGCGCCAGCAGCCGTTTAACCCCATCCTACGAGCAGTACTTC
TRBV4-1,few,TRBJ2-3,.,CASSQDGAPHTDTQYF,TGCGCCAGCAGCCAAGATGGGGCCCCCCACACAGATACGCAGTATTTT
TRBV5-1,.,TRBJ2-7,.,CASSLGSGWYEQYF,TGCGCCAGCAGCTTGGGTTCGGGTTGGTACGAGCAGTACTTC
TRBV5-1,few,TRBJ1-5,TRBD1,CASSLTGVGGQPQHF,TGCGCCAGCAGTCTCACAGGGGTGGGAGGTCAGCCCCAGCATTTT
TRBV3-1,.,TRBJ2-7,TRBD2,CASSQAGETYEQYF,TGTGCCAGCAGTCAAGCGGGGGAAACCTACGAGCAGTACTTC
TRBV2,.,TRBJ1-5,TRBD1,CASSDQGARNQPQHF,TGTGCCAGCAGTGACCAGGGGGCGCGGAATCAGCCCCAGCATTTT
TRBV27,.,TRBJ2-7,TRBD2,CASSLSSGNYEQYF,TGTGCCAGCAGTTTATCCAGCGGGAACTACGAGCAGTACTTC
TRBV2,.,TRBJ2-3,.,CASLTADTQYF,TGTGCCAGTCTCACCGCAGATACGCAGTATTTT
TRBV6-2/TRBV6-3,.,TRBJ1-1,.,CASSYEGYGRAFF,TGTGCCAGCAGTTACGAGGGATACGGGAGAGCTTTCTTT
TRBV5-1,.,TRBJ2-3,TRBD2,CASSSERGVRTDTQYF,TGCGCCAGCAGCTCGGAGCGGGGGGTGCGCACAGATACGCAGTATTTT
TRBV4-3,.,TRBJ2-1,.,CASSQAGQQFF,TGCGCCAGCAGCCAAGCGGGGCAGCAGTTCTTC
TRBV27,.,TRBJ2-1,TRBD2,CASSYSPSGGGHEQFF,TGTGCCAGCAGTTATAGCCCTAGCGGGGGGGGTCATGAGCAGTTCTTC
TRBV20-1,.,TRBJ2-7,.,CSYNRIPGQSSYEQYF,TGCAGCTATAACCGAATACCGGGACAAAGCTCCTACGAGCAGTACTTC